This TCR beta chain was profiled in a study of technical replicates of blood from several donors. TCRdb's table, derived via immunoSEQ multiplex PCR, lists solely in-frame clones and lacks some. This sample has 80,000 to 95,000 clones; around 92% occur once, and the top ten carry 0.25% to 0.3%. The CDR3 extends over 17 amino acids. V was pared by 5 bases and J by 7 bases, with 24 bases between. Germline lookup yields CDR1 SEHNR and CDR2 FQNEAQ (reference sequence). This chain connects TRBV7-9 to TRBJ2-1; perhaps TRBD1 as D (6 bases). What was sequenced was T cells isolated from PBMCs. This clonotype was obtained from a human donor in good health. DNA of the CDR3: TGTGCCAGCAGCATACAATGGACATCAGGGGTAGGTAATGAGCAGTTCTTC. Residues: CASSIQWTSGVGNEQFF.